These T cell receptor beta chains were read from a single sample in a study of T cells in Graves' hyperthyroidism and ophthalmopathy. TCRdb re-analysed the multiplex PCR reads in MiXCR, keeping a single row per CDR3 protein. The profile covers about 690,000 distinct CDR3 sequences, with roughly a sixth appearing a single time and around a sixth taken by the ten largest. Sequencing was done on a sample of blood. These receptors were taken from a man between 50 and 59 years old with Graves' hyperthyroidism. Each CDR3 is given without its conserved first and last residue.

V,CDR3
TRBV20-1,SASGTGLKKTQY
TRBV5-6,ASSLDLAGLRAKNIQY
TRBV3-1,ASSQGGFGNQPQH
TRBV29-1,SVDRGNGYT
TRBV6-1,ASRPLRFPRGRGTGGNTEAF
TRBV2,ASSEDSGRADTQY
TRBV19,ASRLTPSYEQY
TRBV12-3/TRBV12-4,ASKGITAYEQY
TRBV15,ATSEEQGIATEAF
TRBV20-1,SAFRGTDAYEQY
TRBV28,ASSFRQKAF
TRBV3-1,ASSSLLAGGPHEQF
TRBV29-1,SVGGDRGLQETQY
TRBV28,ASSLSGGGDTDTQY
TRBV12-5,ASRGLKDQPQH
TRBV6-2/TRBV6-3,ATRGQGNNQPQH
TRBV18,ASSRDDPTNEKLF
TRBV7-9,ASSFDRYYEQY
TRBV14,ASSPWPRASTEAF
TRBV27,ASSVRGNQPQH
TRBV7-3,ASSPRGAGGPGDTQY
TRBV3-1,ASSQAAGLYNEQF
TRBV30,AWSEGTLNEKLF
TRBV5-1,ASSQGVSDTGELF
TRBV29-1,SVSPSGAGADTQY
TRBV18,ASSPSVRVPDTQY
TRBV15,ATSRVLLAGFQETQY
TRBV3-1,ASRARGSSYEQY
TRBV29-1,SVVGKGINTEAF
TRBV20-1,SARSGWSMNTEAF
TRBV27,ASSFGQGTQPQH
TRBV28,ASSLPQGILGEKLF
TRBV19,ASSILAGNYEQY
TRBV19,ASSIKGAQPQH
TRBV28,ASSSTEIEQY
TRBV5-6,ASSLVGTGSTGELF
TRBV5-1,ASSQDSTGDTQY
TRBV7-9,ASSWVQGAEAF
TRBV5-6,ASSLWGSYEAF
TRBV28,ASSLPIAGANEQF
TRBV28,ASSEDSTGELF
TRBV30,AWSVMENTEAF
TRBV20-1,SAGDRLAERGSEQY
TRBV5-5,ASSLAGSGRAVGQETQY
TRBV11-2,ASSPPGQGCEQY
TRBV20-1,SAKDRGMTEKLF
TRBV10-3,AISDSTSGRSTGELF
TRBV2,ASITGTSENSQF
TRBV2,ASQWDRGNQPQH
TRBV12-3/TRBV12-4,ASSRAGQSSYEQY
TRBV28,ASSLGYRGSGELF
TRBV28,ASSFGKGEQF
TRBV18,ASSTGQGIPNTEAF
TRBV6-1,ASSASGQVNNEQF
TRBV5-6,ASSLAGTSGRWSYNEQF
TRBV11-2,ASSSTPVGTEAF
TRBV2,ASSYSSAGTYNEQF
TRBV19,ASSTQATEAF
TRBV11-3,ASSRAGYLAGTASGANVLT
TRBV20-1,SARVAGGRGRGQPQH